This T cell receptor (beta chain) appears in the sequencing data of a study of blood T cells in healthy people across ages. The study, taken as a whole, reports: The study found TCR beta diversity correlated strongly with naive T cell percentage. When set beside aged donors, long-lived donors presented more naive CD4+ cells and higher diversity.

Through a sample-barcoded 5' primer and a J-beta primer mix, a second PCR was run for roughly 6 to 12 cycles. TCRdb fed the 5' RACE reads into MiXCR, producing one record per CDR3 protein. The data contain 850,000 or so distinct CDR3 sequences, 29% of them singletons. In this sample, this clonotype turned up many times. Antigen: not known. Germline-derived CDR1 and CDR2 are SGHAT and FQNNGV. Trimming took 2 bases from V and 0 from J, leaving 8 bases between them. This CDR3 comprises 16 residues. Source material: blood. The receptor was isolated from a woman over 75 in good health. The chain couples TRBV11-2 to TRBJ2-6; D may be TRBD1 (6 bases). CDR3 DNA: TGTGCCAGCAGCTTATGGACAGCCTCTGGGGCCAACGTCCTGACTTTC. It yields the protein CASSLWTASGANVLTF.